Following are 31 T cell receptor beta chains from one sample sequenced in a study of T cells after yellow fever vaccination. TCRdb redid the calling of the 5' RACE reads with MiXCR, one entry per CDR3 protein. This table holds under 200,000 distinct CDR3 sequences, approximately 10% found once. This specimen was CD8+ T cells sorted from PBMCs, taken 15 days after the yellow fever booster vaccination. These receptors all stem from a young man who received the YFV17D yellow fever vaccine.

The chain combines TRBV20-1 with TRBJ2-7; D is unresolved. Germline V lookup: CDR1 DFQATT, CDR2 SNEGSKA (reference sequence). V dropped 0 bases and J dropped 3 bases, with 12 bases sitting between them. The CDR3 length is 14 residues. The CDR3 protein is CSARDEVFSYEQYF. In nucleotides, the CDR3 is TGCAGTGCTAGAGATGAGGTGTTTAGCTACGAGCAGTACTTC.

This clonotype was seen at least ten times. CDR3 loop: CASVEGNTGELFF. The CDR3 DNA follows: TGTGCCAGCGTGGAGGGGAACACCGGGGAGCTGTTTTTT. The chain joins TRBV6-5 to TRBJ2-2; D may be TRBD2 (6 bases). The CDR3 covers 13 residues. The ends were cut back, 8 bases at V and 1 base at J, with 8 bases in the middle. The germline gives CDR1 MNHEY, CDR2 SVGAGI.

V gene TRBV7-2 combines with J gene TRBJ2-5; D unclear. V gave up 1 base and J gave up 1 base, with 7 bases separating them. The germline CDR1 and CDR2 sequences are SGHTA and FQGNSA. This CDR3 comprises 14 residues. The CDR3 loop is CASSLEGFQETQYF. The DNA for the CDR3 is TGTGCCAGCAGCTTAGAGGGCTTCCAAGAGACCCAGTACTTC.

The CDR3 here is CASSLDEDSLNTDTQYF. In DNA, the CDR3 is TGCGCCAGCAGCTTGGATGAGGACAGCCTAAACACAGATACGCAGTATTTT. The J gene is TRBJ2-3, the V gene TRBV5-1; D possibly corresponds to TRBD1 (6 bases). Germline V gives CDR1 SGHRS, CDR2 YFSETQ. Deletions cut 0 bases from V and 2 bases from J, with 16 bases between. The CDR3 loop spans 17 amino acids. Variable domain in full (rest from reference TRBV5-1 and TRBJ2-3): KAGVTQTPRYLIKTRGQQVTLSCSPISGHRSVSWYQQTPGQGLQFLFEYFSETQRNKGNFPGRFSGRQFSNSRSEMNVSTLELGDSALYLCASSLDEDSLNTDTQYFGPGTRLTVL.

This clonotype appeared a few times. The rearrangement uses TRBV7-9 and TRBJ1-2; 9 bases align to TRBD1. Germline CDR1 SEHNR, CDR2 FQNEAQ (reference sequence). The CDR3 is 14 amino acids. J lost 8 bases, V lost 3 bases, and 7 bases had no gene match. This CDR3 reads CASSFEGQGPGYTF. CDR3 DNA: TGTGCCAGCAGCTTTGAGGGACAGGGCCCGGGCTACACCTTC.

This clonotype was counted between two and nine times. The V gene is TRBV5-5, the J gene TRBJ2-3, with D perhaps matching TRBD1 or TRBD2 (5 bases each). The CDR3 sequence is 15 residues long. The V end was cut by 4 bases, the J end by 2 bases, with 14 bases between. Per germline, CDR1 SGHKS and CDR2 YYEKEE (reference sequence). CDR3 protein: CASSPVGVPTDTQYF. The CDR3 bases are TGTGCCAGCAGCCCGGTGGGGGTCCCCACAGATACGCAGTATTTT.

The chain recombines TRBV29-1 with TRBJ2-2, with D perhaps being TRBD1 or TRBD2 (5 bases each). CDR1 and CDR2 from the germline V gene are SQVTM and ANQGSEA. Trimming cost V 4 bases and J 4 bases, with 22 bases left between them. The CDR3 has 17 residues. The CDR3 coding sequence is TGCAGCGTTGGGGACGGACGTCGACCACTACTCACCGGGGAGCTGTTTTTT. Translated: CSVGDGRRPLLTGELFF.

This clonotype was recorded a few times. The genes are TRBV12-3 or TRBV12-4 and TRBJ2-6; D call uncertain. Trimming pared 10 bases from V and 2 bases from J, leaving 12 bases between. The CDR3 loop spans 14 amino acids. The CDR3 sequence is CATTETAGANVLTF. CDR3 in DNA: TGTGCCACGACGGAAACTGCTGGGGCCAACGTCCTGACTTTC.

This chain uses TRBV2 with TRBJ1-4; the D gene is possibly TRBD1 (5 bases). Germline V gene sequence: CDR1 SNHLY, CDR2 FYNNEI. V lost 8 bases to trimming and J lost 1 base, with 14 bases between them. The CDR3 is made up of 15 amino acids. Here the CDR3 reads CASRGAGLTNEKLFF. The CDR3 DNA is TGTGCCAGCCGAGGGGCAGGCCTAACTAATGAAAAACTGTTTTTT.

This chain uses TRBV19 with TRBJ1-1, with unresolved D. Trimming pared 7 bases from V and 5 bases from J, leaving 17 bases between. Germline loops: CDR1 LNHDA, CDR2 SQIVND (reference sequence). The CDR3 sequence is 14 residues long. CDR3: CASTVADVGTEAFF. The CDR3 DNA follows: TGTGCCAGTACCGTGGCGGACGTAGGGACTGAAGCTTTCTTT.

The genes are TRBV4-1 and TRBJ2-3; the D is unclear. Germline lookup yields CDR1 MGHRA and CDR2 YSYEKL. The CDR3 totals 13 residues. The germline V and J ends were trimmed by 0 bases and 6 bases, with 7 bases remaining between them. The DNA of the CDR3 is TGCGCCAGCAGCCAAGAAGAGTTTGATACGCAGTATTTT. This codes for CASSQEEFDTQYF.

This clonotype was counted only a few times. The rearrangement joins TRBV24-1 to TRBJ2-1; tentatively, D is TRBD1 (5 bases). CDR1 and CDR2 (germline): KGHDR, SFDVKD. Trimming removed 4 bases at V and 0 bases at J, with 12 bases between. The CDR3 consists of 16 residues. The CDR3 sequence is CATSETDMSSYNEQFF. CDR3 DNA: TGTGCCACCAGTGAGACGGACATGAGCTCCTACAATGAGCAGTTCTTC.

This clonotype was picked up a small number of times. The V call is TRBV27, the J call TRBJ1-2; no clear D gene. The CDR3 covers 13 residues. CDR1 is MNHEY, CDR2 SMNVEV, per germline (reference sequence). V lost 4 bases, J lost 4 bases, and 10 bases lay in between. The CDR3 here is CASSSEWGYGYTF. The CDR3 DNA is TGTGCCAGCAGTTCCGAATGGGGCTATGGCTACACCTTC.

The rearrangement joins TRBV3-1 to TRBJ1-1; a possible D gene is TRBD1 (5 bases). Trimming pared 1 base from V and 4 bases from J, leaving 13 bases between. Per the germline V gene, CDR1 is LGHDT and CDR2 is YNNKEL (reference sequence). The CDR3 is made up of 15 amino acids. The CDR3 spells CASSQGFQGRTEAFF. As DNA, the CDR3 is TGTGCCAGCAGCCAAGGGTTCCAGGGACGCACTGAAGCTTTCTTT. Full variable domain (outside the CDR3, taken from reference TRBV3-1 and TRBJ1-1): DTAVSQTPKYLVTQMGNDKSIKCEQNLGHDTMYWYKQDSKKFLKIMFSYNNKELIINETVPNRFSPKSPDKAHLNLHINSLELGDSAVYFCASSQGFQGRTEAFFGQGTRLTVV.

The chain has TRBV7-2 and TRBJ2-2, with 7 bases that match TRBD1. Trimming took 4 bases from V and 4 from J; bases not matched to a gene: 15. The CDR3 is made up of 18 amino acids. In germline, CDR1 is SGHTA, CDR2 FQGNSA. CDR3 sequence reads: CASSSPIDRVKGTGELFF. CDR3 nucleotides: TGTGCCAGCAGCTCGCCTATAGACAGGGTTAAGGGCACCGGGGAGCTGTTTTTT.

In this sample, this clonotype turned up a few times. The chain couples TRBV4-1 to TRBJ2-5; TRBD1 agrees at 9 bases. V lost 4 bases to trimming and J lost 5 bases; unmatched junction nucleotides: 14. The CDR3 extends over 17 amino acids. The germline V gene has CDR1 MGHRA and CDR2 YSYEKL. DNA of the CDR3: TGCGCCAGCAGCCGAAAAACCTACAGGGGGCTAGGGGAGACCCAGTACTTC. This encodes CASSRKTYRGLGETQYF.

The chain uses TRBV25-1 and TRBJ2-3, with unresolved D. This CDR3 comprises 15 residues. Trimming shortened V by 3 bases and J by 0 bases, and 10 bases separated the two germline ends. The V gene's germline CDR1 is MGHDK and CDR2 SYGVNS. CDR3 sequence reads: CASSEGETSTDTQYF. The CDR3 DNA is TGTGCCAGCAGTGAGGGCGAAACTAGCACAGATACGCAGTATTTT.

The CDR3 here is CSAEPLAAADTQYF. In DNA form, the CDR3 reads TGCAGTGCTGAGCCCCTAGCCGCTGCAGATACGCAGTATTTT. The rearrangement links TRBV20-1 to TRBJ2-3; TRBD2 is a possible D gene (5 bases). The V and J ends lost 5 bases and 4 bases respectively, with 16 bases between them. Germline V gene lookup returns CDR1 DFQATT and CDR2 SNEGSKA (reference sequence). This CDR3 is 14 amino acids long.

This clonotype was detected many times. This sequence joins TRBV20-1 and TRBJ1-2, with TRBD1 matching over 7 bases. The CDR3 sequence is 12 residues long. Germline lookup yields CDR1 DFQATT and CDR2 SNEGSKA (reference sequence). Trimming cost V 5 bases and J 4 bases; bases outside gene matches: 4. This CDR3 is CSAPRGAYGYTF. CDR3 in DNA: TGCAGTGCTCCCAGGGGGGCCTATGGCTACACCTTC.

Only a few counts were recorded for this clonotype. The rearrangement uses TRBV25-1 and TRBJ2-5; D is undetermined. The germline gives CDR1 MGHDK, CDR2 SYGVNS. Trimming stripped 2 bases from V and 2 bases from J, with 9 bases between. This CDR3 is built from 14 residues. CDR3 DNA: TGTGCCAGCAGTGAAAAAACAATGCAAGAGACCCAGTACTTC. Translation: CASSEKTMQETQYF.

The gene calls are TRBV6-5 and TRBJ2-3, with 10 bases identical to TRBD2. Losses at the gene ends were 0 bases for V and 6 bases for J; bases not matched to a gene: 9. This CDR3 contains 17 residues. Germline CDR1 reads MNHEY; CDR2 reads SVGAGI. CDR3 residues: CASSYSSGASGGDTQYF. In DNA form, the CDR3 reads TGTGCCAGCAGTTACTCTTCTGGGGCTAGCGGGGGTGATACGCAGTATTTT.

This clonotype was recorded at least ten times. The V and J genes are TRBV7-2 and TRBJ2-3, with D possibly being TRBD1 (5 bases). The germline gives CDR1 SGHTA, CDR2 FQGNSA. The V gene lost 6 bases and the J gene lost 2 bases, with 12 bases spanning the gap. The CDR3 length is 14 residues. CDR3 nucleotides: TGTGCCAGCAGTCGGCTGACAGCCACAGATACGCAGTATTTT. Its protein product is CASSRLTATDTQYF.

This clonotype was counted a few times. The chain has TRBV20-1 and TRBJ2-4; D might be TRBD2 (6 bases). CDR1 is DFQATT, CDR2 SNEGSKA, per germline (reference sequence). V was shortened by 0 bases and J by 0 bases, with 12 bases between the two germline ends. The CDR3 consists of 16 residues. The CDR3 sequence is CSARDVLALAKNIQYF. For the CDR3, the DNA is TGCAGTGCTAGAGATGTACTAGCCCTAGCCAAAAACATTCAGTACTTC.

This sequence joins TRBV7-9 and TRBJ2-3; D call uncertain. Trimming shortened V by 5 bases and J by 6 bases, and 18 bases separated the two germline ends. The CDR3 runs to 15 residues. Germline V lookup: CDR1 SEHNR, CDR2 FQNEAQ (reference sequence). The CDR3, as DNA: TGTGCCAGCAGCACCCTGTGGGGTGGCAGGGATACGCAGTATTTT. Translated: CASSTLWGGRDTQYF.

This clonotype was observed at least ten times. The V call is TRBV5-6, the J call TRBJ2-1; D is ambiguous. The CDR3 runs 13 residues. Trimming left V 4 bases short and J 7 bases short, with 12 bases between. Germline-derived CDR1 and CDR2 are SGHDT and YYEEEE. CDR3 in DNA: TGTGCCAGCAGCCCGGGTCATGCAAATGAGCAGTTCTTC. Translating gives CASSPGHANEQFF. Based on the CDR3 plus reference TRBV5-6 and TRBJ2-1, the full variable domain is DAGVTQSPTHLIKTRGQQVTLRCSPKSGHDTVSWYQQALGQGPQFIFQYYEEEERQRGNFPDRFSGHQFPNYSSELNVNALLLGDSALYLCASSPGHANEQFFGPGTRLTVL.

This clonotype was seen a single time. The chain recombines TRBV29-1 with TRBJ1-4; the D gene is possibly TRBD1 (6 bases). Germline CDR1 SQVTM, CDR2 ANQGSEA. The V end was cut by 6 bases, the J end by 13 bases, with 21 bases between. The CDR3 has 13 amino acids. The CDR3 sequence is CSVEDSGAIGLFF. The CDR3 region has the DNA TGCAGCGTCGAGGACTCAGGGGCAATCGGACTGTTTTTT.

This clonotype has more than one count but fewer than ten. The rearrangement joins TRBV6-1 to TRBJ1-2; D is ambiguous. Trimming left V 4 bases short and J 7 bases short, with 7 bases between. The germline gives CDR1 MNHNS, CDR2 SASEGT. The CDR3 has 11 amino acids. The CDR3 region is CASSGGPGYTF. The CDR3 DNA follows: TGTGCCAGCAGTGGAGGACCTGGCTACACCTTC.

This clonotype was recorded a few times. This rearrangement joins TRBV2 to TRBJ1-3, with D possibly TRBD1 on 5 matching bases. The V end lost 5 bases, the J end lost 0 bases, and 5 bases lay between the germline ends. The CDR3 runs 13 residues. From germline, CDR1 is SNHLY and CDR2 FYNNEI. The CDR3 is CASSQGSGNTIYF. The CDR3 coding sequence is TGTGCCAGCAGTCAGGGCTCTGGAAACACCATATATTTT.

This clonotype was counted at least ten times. The chain employs TRBV7-2 and TRBJ2-7; TRBD1 matches 10 bases. Germline V gene data show CDR1 as SGHTA and CDR2 as FQGNSA. The CDR3 runs 14 residues. Trimming cost V 6 bases and J 2 bases; bases outside gene matches: 4. The CDR3 DNA sequence: TGTGCCAGCAGTACCGACAGGGGGCCCTACGAGCAGTACTTC. Translating gives CASSTDRGPYEQYF. Combining the CDR3 with reference TRBV7-2 and TRBJ2-7 gives the whole variable domain GAGVSQSPSNKVTEKGKDVELRCDPISGHTALYWYRQSLGQGLEFLIYFQGNSAPDKSGLPSDRFSAERTGGSVSTLTIQRTQQEDSAVYLCASSTDRGPYEQYFGPGTRLTVT.

This clonotype was picked up a small number of times. The chain uses TRBV7-9 and TRBJ2-2, with D tentatively TRBD1 (5 bases). Per the germline V gene, CDR1 is SEHNR and CDR2 is FQNEAQ (reference sequence). The V end was cut by 5 bases, the J end by 1 base, with 11 bases between. The CDR3 length is 15 residues. CDR3 sequence reads: CASSIERGNTGELFF. CDR3 DNA sequence: TGTGCCAGCAGCATCGAAAGGGGGAACACCGGGGAGCTGTTTTTT. The variable domain in full, with the rest retrieved from reference TRBV7-9 and TRBJ2-2, is DTGVSQNPRHKITKRGQNVTFRCDPISEHNRLYWYRQTLGQGPEFLTYFQNEAQLEKSRLLSDRFSAERPKGSFSTLEIQRTEQGDSAMYLCASSIERGNTGELFFGEGSRLTVL.

The rearrangement joins TRBV7-9 to TRBJ1-3, with 8 bases fitting TRBD1. The CDR3 runs 16 residues. CDR1 SEHNR and CDR2 FQNEAQ come from the germline V gene (reference sequence). Trimming cost V 5 bases and J 0 bases; bases outside gene matches: 6. The chain's CDR3 is CASSAAQGGSGNTIYF. The DNA of the CDR3 is TGTGCCAGCAGCGCAGCACAGGGGGGCTCTGGAAACACCATATATTTT. Using reference TRBV7-9 and TRBJ1-3 for the parts outside the CDR3, the full variable domain is DTGVSQNPRHKITKRGQNVTFRCDPISEHNRLYWYRQTLGQGPEFLTYFQNEAQLEKSRLLSDRFSAERPKGSFSTLEIQRTEQGDSAMYLCASSAAQGGSGNTIYFGEGSWLTVV.